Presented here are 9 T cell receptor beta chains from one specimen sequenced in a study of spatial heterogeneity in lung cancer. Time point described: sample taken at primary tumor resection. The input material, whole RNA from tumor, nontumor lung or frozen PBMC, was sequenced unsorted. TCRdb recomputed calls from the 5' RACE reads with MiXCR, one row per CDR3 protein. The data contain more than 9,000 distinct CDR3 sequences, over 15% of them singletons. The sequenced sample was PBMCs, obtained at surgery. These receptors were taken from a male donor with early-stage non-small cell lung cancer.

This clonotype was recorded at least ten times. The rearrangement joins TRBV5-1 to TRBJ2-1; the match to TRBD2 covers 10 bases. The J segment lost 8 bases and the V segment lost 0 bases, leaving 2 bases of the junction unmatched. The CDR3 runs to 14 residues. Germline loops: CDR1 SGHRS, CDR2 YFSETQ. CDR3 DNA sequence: TGCGCCAGCAGCTTGGGAGCGGGAGGGGATGAGCAGTTCTTC. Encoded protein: CASSLGAGGDEQFF.

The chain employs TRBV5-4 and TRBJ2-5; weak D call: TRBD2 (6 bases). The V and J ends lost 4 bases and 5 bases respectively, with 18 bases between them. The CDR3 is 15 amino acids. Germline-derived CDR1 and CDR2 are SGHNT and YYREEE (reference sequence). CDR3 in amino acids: CASSPGGVGGETQYF. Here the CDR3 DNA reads TGTGCCAGCAGCCCCGGAGGGGTAGGTGGCGAGACCCAGTACTTC.

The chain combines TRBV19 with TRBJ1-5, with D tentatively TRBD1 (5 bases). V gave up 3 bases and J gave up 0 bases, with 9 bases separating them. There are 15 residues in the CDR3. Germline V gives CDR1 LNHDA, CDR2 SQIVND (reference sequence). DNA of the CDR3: TGTGCCAGTAGTATGTCCAGGGATAGCAATCAGCCCCAGCATTTT. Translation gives CASSMSRDSNQPQHF.

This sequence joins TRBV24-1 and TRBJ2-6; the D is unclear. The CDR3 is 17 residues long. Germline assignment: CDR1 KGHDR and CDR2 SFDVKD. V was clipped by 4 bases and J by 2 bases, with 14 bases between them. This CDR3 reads CATSDRQPSPGANVLTF. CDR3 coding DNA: TGTGCCACCAGTGACCGTCAGCCGTCCCCTGGGGCCAACGTCCTGACTTTC.

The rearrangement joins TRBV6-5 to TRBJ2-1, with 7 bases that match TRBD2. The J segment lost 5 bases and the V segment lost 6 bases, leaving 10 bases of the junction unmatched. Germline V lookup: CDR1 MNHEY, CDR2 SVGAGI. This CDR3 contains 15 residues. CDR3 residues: CASSRVPSGNNEQFF. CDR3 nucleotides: TGTGCCAGCAGCCGCGTGCCTAGCGGTAACAATGAGCAGTTCTTC.

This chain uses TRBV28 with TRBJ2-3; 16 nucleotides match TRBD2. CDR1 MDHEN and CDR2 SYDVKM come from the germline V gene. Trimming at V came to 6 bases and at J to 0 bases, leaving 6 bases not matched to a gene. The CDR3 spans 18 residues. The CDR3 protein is CASSLGLAGGSSTDTQYF. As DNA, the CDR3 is TGTGCCAGCAGCTTGGGACTAGCGGGAGGGTCTAGCACAGATACGCAGTATTTT.

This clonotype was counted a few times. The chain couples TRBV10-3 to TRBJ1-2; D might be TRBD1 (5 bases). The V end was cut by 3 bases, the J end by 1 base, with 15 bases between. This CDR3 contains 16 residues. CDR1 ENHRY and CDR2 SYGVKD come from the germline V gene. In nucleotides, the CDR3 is TGTGCCATCAGTGATCAGGGCCACCTGGATAACTATGGCTACACCTTC. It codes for CAISDQGHLDNYGYTF.

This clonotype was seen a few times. The CDR3 sequence is CASSWDRGYEQYF. In nucleotides, the CDR3 is TGTGCCAGCAGCTGGGACAGGGGGTACGAGCAGTACTTC. The V and J genes are TRBV27 and TRBJ2-7; TRBD1 aligns across 11 bases. CDR1 is MNHEY and CDR2 is SMNVEV in the germline V gene (reference sequence). V trimming: 6 bases; J trimming: 4 bases; junction bases outside the gene matches: 2. CDR3 length: 13 residues.

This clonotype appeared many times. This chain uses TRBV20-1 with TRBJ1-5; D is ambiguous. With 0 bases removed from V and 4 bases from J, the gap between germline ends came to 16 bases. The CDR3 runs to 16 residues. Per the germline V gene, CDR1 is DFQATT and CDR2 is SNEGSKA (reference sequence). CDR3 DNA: TGCAGTGCTAGAGAACCCTCCCCCGGTCTAAATCAGCCCCAGCATTTT. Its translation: CSAREPSPGLNQPQHF.